These 5 T cell receptor beta chains originate from one sample sequenced in a study of beta chain features in type 1 diabetes. Whole-study findings and limits: In every one of the four CD4+ subsets, TCRB CDR3s were moderately but significantly shorter in Type 1 diabetes patients.

Expressed TCRB transcripts were sequenced because the entire RNA isolate underwent reverse transcription. The table came from immunoSEQ multiplex PCR; TCRdb's copy has only in-frame clones and leaves some out. This table has about 660,000 clones, over 13% appearing once. These receptors have no known antigen. The sequenced material came from naive CD4+ T cells from blood. All receptors derive from a man between 18 and 29 years old with type 1 diabetes.

The chain carries TRBV4-3 and TRBJ1-2, with no clear D. V was shortened by 0 bases and J by 6 bases, with 8 bases between the two germline ends. The germline V gene has CDR1 LGHNA and CDR2 YSLEER. The CDR3 runs to 13 residues. In nucleotides, the CDR3 is TGCGCCAGCAGCCAAGAACGGGAACATGGCTACACCTTC. The encoded protein is CASSQEREHGYTF.

This clone is a singleton in its sample. The gene calls are TRBV6-6 and TRBJ1-5; the D gene is possibly TRBD1 (5 bases). In germline, CDR1 is MNHNY, CDR2 SVGAGI (reference sequence). Between the trimmed V and J ends, which lost 7 bases and 2 bases, there was a span of 9 bases. This CDR3 is built from 13 residues. The CDR3 nucleotides are TGTGCCAGCACTTTACAGGGCAATCAGCCCCAGCATTTT. This codes for CASTLQGNQPQHF.

This clone was observed a handful of times. The CDR3 loop is CATSRDGGSFANEQYF. CDR3 sequence (DNA): TGTGCCACCAGCAGAGATGGCGGGAGTTTCGCAAACGAGCAGTACTTC. The chain is built from TRBV15 and TRBJ2-7; 7 positions agree with TRBD2. CDR3 length: 16 amino acids. Germline-derived CDR1 and CDR2 are LNHNV and YYDKDF (reference sequence). V lost 0 bases to trimming and J lost 5 bases; unmatched junction nucleotides: 10.

This clone has just a few counts. The gene calls are TRBV30 and TRBJ1-5, with 9 bases identical to TRBD1. The CDR3 is 13 residues long. V gave up 4 bases and J gave up 6 bases; unmatched junction bases: 4. Germline V gene lookup returns CDR1 GTSNPN and CDR2 SVGIG (reference sequence). In DNA form, the CDR3 reads TGTGCCTGGAACAGGGGGCAGGGTCAGCCCCAGCATTTT. This translates into CAWNRGQGQPQHF.

This clone was counted between two and nine times. The V gene is TRBV30, the J gene TRBJ2-2; D gene uncertain. CDR1 GTSNPN and CDR2 SVGIG come from the germline V gene (reference sequence). Trimming took 0 bases from V and 6 from J, leaving 8 bases between them. CDR3 length: 13 residues. The chain's CDR3 is CAWSVNPPGELFF. In DNA, the CDR3 is TGTGCCTGGAGTGTAAATCCTCCCGGGGAGCTGTTTTTT.